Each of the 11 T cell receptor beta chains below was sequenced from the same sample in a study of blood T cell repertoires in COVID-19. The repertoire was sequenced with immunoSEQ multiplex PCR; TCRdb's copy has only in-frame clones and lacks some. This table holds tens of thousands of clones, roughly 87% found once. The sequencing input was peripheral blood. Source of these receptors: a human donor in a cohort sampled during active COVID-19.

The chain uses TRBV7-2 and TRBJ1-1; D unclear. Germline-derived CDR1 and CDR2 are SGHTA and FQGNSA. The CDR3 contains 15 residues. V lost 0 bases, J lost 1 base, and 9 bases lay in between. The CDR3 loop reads CASSLAATRNTEAFF. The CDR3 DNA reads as TGTGCCAGCAGCTTAGCAGCGACTAGGAACACTGAAGCTTTCTTT.

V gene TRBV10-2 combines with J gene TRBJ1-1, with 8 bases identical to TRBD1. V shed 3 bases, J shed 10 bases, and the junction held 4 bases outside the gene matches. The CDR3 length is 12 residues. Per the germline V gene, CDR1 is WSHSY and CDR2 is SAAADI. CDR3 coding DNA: TGCGCCAGCAGTGACCGCGACAGGGGAGCTTTCTTT. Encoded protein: CASSDRDRGAFF.

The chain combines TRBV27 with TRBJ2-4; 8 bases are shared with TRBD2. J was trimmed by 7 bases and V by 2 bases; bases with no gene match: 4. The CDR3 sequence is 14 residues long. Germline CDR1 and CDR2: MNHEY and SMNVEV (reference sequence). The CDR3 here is CASSLISGGNIQYF. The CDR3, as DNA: TGTGCCAGCAGTTTAATATCGGGGGGGAACATTCAGTACTTC.

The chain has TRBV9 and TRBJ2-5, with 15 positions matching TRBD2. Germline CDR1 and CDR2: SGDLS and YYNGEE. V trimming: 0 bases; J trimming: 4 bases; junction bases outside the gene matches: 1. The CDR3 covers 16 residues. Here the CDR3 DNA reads TGTGCCAGCAGCGTAGGGACTAGCGGGGGGGGAGAGACCCAGTACTTC. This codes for CASSVGTSGGGETQYF.

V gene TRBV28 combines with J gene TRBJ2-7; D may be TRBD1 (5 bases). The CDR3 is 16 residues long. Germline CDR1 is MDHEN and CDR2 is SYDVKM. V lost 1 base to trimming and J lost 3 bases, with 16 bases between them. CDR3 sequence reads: CASSLFGRALFYEQYF. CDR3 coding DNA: TGTGCCAGCAGTTTATTCGGCAGGGCCCTGTTCTACGAGCAGTACTTC.

CDR3 in amino acids: CASSGAFRNQPQHF. The CDR3 DNA reads TGTGCCAGTAGTGGGGCGTTCCGCAATCAGCCCCAGCATTTT. V and J are TRBV19 and TRBJ1-5; a weak D match, TRBD1 (5 bases). The germline V gene has CDR1 LNHDA and CDR2 SQIVND (reference sequence). The CDR3 has 14 amino acids. Trimming removed 5 bases at V and 2 bases at J, with 10 bases between.

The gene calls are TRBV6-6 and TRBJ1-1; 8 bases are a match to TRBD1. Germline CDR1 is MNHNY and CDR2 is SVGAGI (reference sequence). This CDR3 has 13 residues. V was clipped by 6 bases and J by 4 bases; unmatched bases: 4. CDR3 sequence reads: CASRETGATEAFF. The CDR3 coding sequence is TGTGCCAGCAGGGAGACAGGGGCCACTGAAGCTTTCTTT.

In DNA form, the CDR3 reads TGTGCCAGCAGCTTAGGGGGACAGGGGTTTGAAGCTTTCTTT. Protein: CASSLGGQGFEAFF. The chain links TRBV7-6 to TRBJ1-1; 10 nucleotides line up with TRBD1. CDR1 SGHVS and CDR2 FNYEAQ come from the germline V gene. The CDR3 has 14 amino acids. J was trimmed by 7 bases and V by 1 base; bases with no gene match: 3.

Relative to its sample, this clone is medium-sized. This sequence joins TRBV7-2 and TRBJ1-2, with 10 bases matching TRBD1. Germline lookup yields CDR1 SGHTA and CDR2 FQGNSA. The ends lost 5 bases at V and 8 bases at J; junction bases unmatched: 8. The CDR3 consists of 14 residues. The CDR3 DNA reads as TGTGCCAGCAGCGCCGACAGGGGGCAAGGGGGCTACACCTTC. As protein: CASSADRGQGGYTF.

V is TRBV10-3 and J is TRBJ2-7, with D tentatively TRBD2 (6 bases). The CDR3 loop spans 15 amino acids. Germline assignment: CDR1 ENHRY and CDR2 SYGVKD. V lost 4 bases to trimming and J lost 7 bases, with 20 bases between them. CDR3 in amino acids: CAISGSGGKRREQYF. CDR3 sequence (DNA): TGTGCCATCAGTGGTTCAGGAGGGAAAAGACGGGAGCAGTACTTC.

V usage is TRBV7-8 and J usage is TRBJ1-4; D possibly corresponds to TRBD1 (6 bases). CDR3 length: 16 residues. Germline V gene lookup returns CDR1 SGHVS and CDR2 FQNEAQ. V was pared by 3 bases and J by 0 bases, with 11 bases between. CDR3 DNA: TGTGCCAGCAGCTTTGGGACACCGGCAACTAATGAAAAACTGTTTTTT. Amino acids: CASSFGTPATNEKLFF.